This T cell receptor (beta chain) was identified in a study of T-cell memory formation after mild COVID-19. Turning to the study itself: TCR clusters mostly belonged to single donors.

In this sample, this clonotype turned up a few times. Its antigen is as yet unknown. TCR alpha and TCR beta cDNA libraries carrying sample barcodes and UMIs were produced by 5'RACE using constant-segment primers. TCRdb itself ran the 5' RACE reads through MiXCR, one entry per CDR3 protein. The data show about 130,000 distinct CDR3 sequences, approximately 15% seen once. Findings and caveats of the study: The appearance of some responding clones in pre-infection memory suggested that cross-reactive memory joined.

CDR3 length equals 13 residues. Germline V lookup: CDR1 SGHRS, CDR2 YFSETQ. J lost 3 bases, V lost 5 bases, and 4 bases had no gene match. Material for sequencing was PBMCs or a T cell subset sorted from them (not recorded which). The V call is TRBV5-1, the J call TRBJ1-2, with 7 bases identical to TRBD1. The receptor was derived from an adult woman who had mild COVID-19 (a few samples of this study predate the infection). Cell type and time point are not known. CDR3 region: CASRIGTDYGYTF. CDR3 bases: TGCGCCAGCAGGATTGGGACAGACTATGGCTACACCTTC.